A single sample gave rise to the 17 T cell receptor beta chains below, sequenced in a study of blood T cells in healthy people across ages. Using a J-beta primer mix together with a sample-barcoded 5' primer, a second PCR was run for about 7 to 12 cycles. TCRdb called the 5' RACE reads again in MiXCR, with one record for every CDR3 protein. The data show some 1,800,000 distinct CDR3 sequences, roughly two fifths seen once. Sequencing was done on a sample of blood. Receptor source: a human donor in good health.

This clonotype was counted between two and nine times. This sequence joins TRBV7-2 and TRBJ1-1, with 9 bases fitting TRBD1. Germline-derived CDR1 and CDR2 are SGHTA and FQGNSA. The CDR3 sequence is 13 residues long. V trimming: 4 bases; J trimming: 11 bases; junction bases outside the gene matches: 8. CDR3 protein: CASSSIWTGDAFF. CDR3 bases: TGTGCCAGCAGCTCGATTTGGACAGGGGATGCTTTCTTT.

V is TRBV6-6 and J is TRBJ1-2; perhaps TRBD1 as D (5 bases). Trimming removed 0 bases from V and 6 bases from J, with 11 bases in between. CDR1 is MNHNY and CDR2 is SVGAGI in the germline V gene (reference sequence). The CDR3 has 14 residues. This chain's CDR3 is CASSYSPRGDGYTF. The CDR3 DNA sequence: TGTGCCAGCAGTTACTCTCCGAGAGGGGATGGCTACACCTTC.

In this sample, this clonotype turned up a few times. The genes are TRBV12-5 and TRBJ1-1, with D possibly matching TRBD1 (5 bases). CDR1 is LGHNT and CDR2 is FRNRAP in the germline V gene. Trimming shortened V by 6 bases and J by 1 base, and 15 bases separated the two germline ends. This CDR3 contains 15 residues. The CDR3 spells CASGTSRDGNTEAFF. The CDR3 region has the DNA TGTGCTAGTGGCACCTCCAGGGACGGGAACACTGAAGCTTTCTTT.

J is TRBJ1-1 and V is TRBV12-5; TRBD1 is a possible D gene (6 bases). Germline lookup yields CDR1 LGHNT and CDR2 FRNRAP. Trimming took off 3 bases at V and 4 bases at J, with 18 bases between the two ends. CDR3 length: 16 amino acids. CDR3 sequence: CASGLALDSGPTEAFF. In nucleotides, the CDR3 is TGTGCTAGTGGTTTAGCCTTGGACAGCGGTCCCACTGAAGCTTTCTTT.

The rearrangement uses TRBV10-3 and TRBJ2-3; 9 bases fit TRBD2. Germline CDR1 is ENHRY and CDR2 is SYGVKD. The CDR3 has 15 amino acids. J gave up 3 bases and V 4 bases, and 5 bases lay outside the gene matches. CDR3 loop: CAISGISGGTDTQYF. As DNA, the CDR3 is TGTGCCATCAGTGGTATTAGCGGGGGAACAGATACGCAGTATTTT.

The chain carries TRBV20-1 and TRBJ2-5; 8 nucleotides match TRBD1. The CDR3 is 14 residues long. The germline V gene encodes CDR1 DFQATT and CDR2 SNEGSKA (reference sequence). The trim removed 5 bases at V and 0 bases at J, leaving 5 bases unmatched. This CDR3 reads CSALQGEYQETQYF. The CDR3 DNA reads TGCAGTGCTTTACAGGGGGAGTACCAAGAGACCCAGTACTTC.

This clonotype was picked up a small number of times. As DNA, the CDR3 is TGCGCCAGCAGCCAAGGTACTAGCGGGGGGGCAAGAGAGACCCAGTACTTC. It yields the protein CASSQGTSGGARETQYF. The chain has TRBV4-1 and TRBJ2-5, with 13 positions matching TRBD2. Germline CDR1 is MGHRA and CDR2 is YSYEKL. The junction had 6 bases not matched to a gene; V was cut back by 1 base and J by 4 bases. The CDR3 totals 17 residues.

The CDR3 protein is CASSRGRQQETQYF. CDR3 coding DNA: TGCGCCAGCAGCCGGGGACGGCAACAAGAGACCCAGTACTTC. The J gene is TRBJ2-5, the V gene TRBV5-1; either TRBD1 or TRBD2 may fit D (5 bases each). The V end lost 4 bases, the J end lost 2 bases, and 12 bases lay between the germline ends. The CDR3 runs 14 residues. Germline V gene sequence: CDR1 SGHRS, CDR2 YFSETQ.

In this sample, this clonotype turned up a few times. The chain recombines TRBV15 with TRBJ2-3, with a possible D match to TRBD1 (6 bases). The V end was cut by 3 bases, the J end by 1 base, with 29 bases between. CDR1 is LNHNV and CDR2 is YYDKDF in the germline V gene (reference sequence). This CDR3 contains 21 residues. In DNA form, the CDR3 reads TGTGCCACCAGCAGCGTATCAACCCGGGACACAACATCACTTGGCACAGATACGCAGTATTTT. Protein sequence: CATSSVSTRDTTSLGTDTQYF.

This clonotype has more than one count but fewer than ten. The V gene is TRBV13, the J gene TRBJ1-6; D is possibly TRBD1 (5 bases). CDR1 PRHDT and CDR2 FYEKMQ come from the germline V gene (reference sequence). The V gene lost 2 bases and the J gene lost 8 bases, with 10 bases spanning the gap. The CDR3 is made up of 14 amino acids. DNA of the CDR3: TGTGCCAGCAGCTTACAGGGTGGGGATTCACCCCTCCACTTT. Translated: CASSLQGGDSPLHF.

This chain uses TRBV7-9 with TRBJ2-7; D gene ambiguous. The J call could be wrong; TRBJ2-5 is a better fit for the DNA end. Germline V gene lookup returns CDR1 SEHNR and CDR2 FQNEAQ (reference sequence). CDR3 length equals 13 residues. The CDR3 sequence is CASAIIRLKTQYF. The CDR3 bases are TGTGCCAGCGCAATTATTAGGCTAAAGACCCAGTACTTC.

In its sample, this clonotype was seen a few times. The J gene is TRBJ2-4, the V gene TRBV7-8; 7 bases agree with TRBD2. J was trimmed by 7 bases and V by 5 bases; bases with no gene match: 11. This CDR3 has 15 residues. CDR1 is SGHVS, CDR2 FQNEAQ, per germline. The DNA for the CDR3 is TGTGCCAGCAGCCAAGTCCTAGCGGCCGATAACATTCAGTACTTC. Its protein is CASSQVLAADNIQYF.

This clonotype was seen more than once but under ten times. The rearrangement links TRBV12-3 or TRBV12-4 to TRBJ2-7; 9 nucleotides match TRBD1. The V segment lost 5 bases and the J segment 4 bases; nucleotides outside the gene matches: 9. The CDR3 covers 15 residues. The CDR3 coding sequence is TGTGCCAGCAGTCGACAGGGGGTTCAAGTTTACGAGCAGTACTTC. Translating gives CASSRQGVQVYEQYF.

The rearrangement uses TRBV4-1 and TRBJ1-1; possible D gene TRBD1, 5 bases. Germline V gene data show CDR1 as MGHRA and CDR2 as YSYEKL. The CDR3 loop spans 12 amino acids. Between the trimmed V and J ends, which lost 4 bases and 6 bases, there was a span of 9 bases. The CDR3 protein is CASSRGDAEAFF. The CDR3 nucleotides read TGCGCCAGCAGCCGGGGGGACGCTGAAGCTTTCTTT.

This clonotype was detected only a few times. The gene calls are TRBV7-2 and TRBJ2-7; 14 nucleotides agree with TRBD2. This CDR3 is built from 18 residues. V was pared by 4 bases and J by 2 bases, with 10 bases of the junction left unmatched. Germline assignment: CDR1 SGHTA and CDR2 FQGNSA. CDR3 amino acids: CASSSPGTSGGETYEQYF. In DNA, the CDR3 is TGTGCCAGCAGCTCCCCCGGGACTAGCGGGGGCGAAACCTACGAGCAGTACTTC.

This rearrangement joins TRBV3-1 to TRBJ2-7; 14 nucleotides line up with TRBD2. This CDR3 is built from 15 residues. With 4 bases clipped from V and 7 bases from J, the junction kept 6 bases outside the gene matches. The germline V gene encodes CDR1 LGHDT and CDR2 YNNKEL (reference sequence). The CDR3 DNA reads TGTGCCAGCAGCCGAGGACTAGCGGGGGGCGGGGAGCAGTACTTC. This encodes CASSRGLAGGGEQYF.

CDR3 DNA sequence: TGCGCCAGCAGCCAAGGGCCCTGGGTTGGAGAAAAACTGTTTTTT. Encoded protein: CASSQGPWVGEKLFF. V usage is TRBV4-3 and J usage is TRBJ1-4; D gene unclear. The CDR3 runs to 15 residues. CDR1 LGHNA and CDR2 YSLEER come from the germline V gene. V lost 1 base and J lost 8, with 14 bases in between.